This TCR beta chain was profiled in a study of monozygotic twins with inflammatory bowel disease. TCRalpha and TCRbeta cDNA was put through two nested PCRs of approximately 17 and 9 cycles. TCRdb reprocessed the 5' RACE reads, keeping one entry per CDR3 protein, no DNA. There are around 410,000 distinct CDR3 sequences in the sample, with approximately 2.3% held by the top ten. Germline V gene lookup returns CDR1 SGHTA and CDR2 FQGNSA. The CDR3 runs to 16 residues. A 2.5 ml blood sample was drawn per donor. The source material was blood. The origin of this receptor is a human donor with ulcerative colitis or Crohn's disease, or a healthy co-twin of an affected twin (not recorded which). The chain links TRBV7-2 to TRBJ2-3; TCRdb proposes TRBD2, but this gene call is untestable without DNA. The CDR3 loop reads CASSFRTSGRWDTQYF.